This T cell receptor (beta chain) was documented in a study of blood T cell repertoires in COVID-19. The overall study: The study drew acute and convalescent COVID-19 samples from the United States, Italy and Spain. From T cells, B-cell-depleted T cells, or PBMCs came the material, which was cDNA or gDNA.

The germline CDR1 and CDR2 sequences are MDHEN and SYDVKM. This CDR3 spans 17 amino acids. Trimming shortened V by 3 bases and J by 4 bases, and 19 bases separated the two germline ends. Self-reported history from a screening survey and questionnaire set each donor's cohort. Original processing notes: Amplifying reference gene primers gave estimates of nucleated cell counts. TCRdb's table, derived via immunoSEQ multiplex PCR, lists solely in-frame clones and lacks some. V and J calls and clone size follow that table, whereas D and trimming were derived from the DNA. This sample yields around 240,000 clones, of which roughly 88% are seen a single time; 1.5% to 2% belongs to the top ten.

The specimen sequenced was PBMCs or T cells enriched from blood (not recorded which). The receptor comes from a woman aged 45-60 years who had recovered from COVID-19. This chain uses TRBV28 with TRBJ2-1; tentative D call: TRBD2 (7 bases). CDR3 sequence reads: CASSFPAGQLTYNEQFF. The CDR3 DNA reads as TGTGCCAGCAGTTTCCCAGCGGGACAACTTACTTACAATGAGCAGTTCTTC. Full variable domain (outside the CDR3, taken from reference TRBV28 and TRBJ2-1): DVKVTQSSRYLVKRTGEKVFLECVQDMDHENMFWYRQDPGLGLRLIYFSYDVKMKEKGDIPEGYSVSREKKERFSLILESASTNQTSMYLCASSFPAGQLTYNEQFFGPGTRLTVL.